Below are 4 T cell receptor beta chains sequenced from a single sample in a study of low-dose radiotherapy and immunotherapy resistance in tumors. Time point given: before trial treatment. Primers used for first-strand cDNA, a TRAV- and TRBV-specific set, covered both alpha and beta chains. Both a constant-region primer and a V-primer adapter served to amplify TCRs across 15 to 25 PCR cycles. TCRdb used MiXCR to reprocess the reads, holding one entry per CDR3 protein. The sample carries 40,000 or so distinct CDR3 sequences, 25% to 40% recorded once. The sequencing used PBMCs, collected before treatment. The receptors were sampled from a male donor with gallbladder cancer.

The chain recombines TRBV28 with TRBJ2-7; TRBD2 matches 10 bases. The V and J ends lost 6 bases and 3 bases, in that order; junction bases with no gene match: 5. The CDR3 contains 14 residues. Per the germline V gene, CDR1 is MDHEN and CDR2 is SYDVKM. CDR3 DNA sequence: TGTGCCAGCAGCTGGGCTAGCGGGGGCTACGAGCAGTACTTC. Translation: CASSWASGGYEQYF.

This clonotype was found many times. The CDR3 is CASSQARGKLAVETQYF. The CDR3 nucleotides read TGTGCCAGCAGCCAAGCGCGTGGGAAGCTAGCGGTCGAGACCCAGTACTTC. The rearrangement uses TRBV3-1 and TRBJ2-5; 7 bases are shared with TRBD2. Per the germline V gene, CDR1 is LGHDT and CDR2 is YNNKEL (reference sequence). Unmatched junction bases numbered 13, after V lost 1 base and J lost 5 bases. The CDR3 runs 17 residues.

The gene calls are TRBV6-8 and TRBJ2-5; 11 bases fit TRBD1. Germline V gives CDR1 MNHGY, CDR2 SAAAGT. After removal of 0 bases from V and 5 bases from J, the junction contained 5 bases not matched to a gene. The CDR3 spans 16 residues. The CDR3 region is CASSYSWTGGLETQYF. The CDR3 DNA reads TGTGCCAGCAGTTACTCCTGGACAGGGGGCTTGGAGACCCAGTACTTC.

Ten or more counts support this clonotype. The J gene is TRBJ2-3, the V gene TRBV7-9; TRBD1 is a possible D gene (6 bases). The V end lost 5 bases, the J end lost 2 bases, and 17 bases lay between the germline ends. This CDR3 has 16 residues. CDR1 is SEHNR, CDR2 FQNEAQ, per germline (reference sequence). The CDR3 DNA sequence: TGTGCCAGCAGCCGGGGCAGGGGATACTACACAGATACGCAGTATTTT. Translation gives CASSRGRGYYTDTQYF.